This T cell receptor beta chain was captured in a study of shared clonotypes between healthy human individuals. The trim removed 3 bases at V and 1 base at J, leaving 5 bases unmatched. The CDR3 length is 15 residues. CDR1 and CDR2 (germline): SGDLS, YYNGEE. Replicate sorted-subset PCRs were loaded with around 0.2 ug DNA, about 30,000 T cell genomes. Produced via immunoSEQ multiplex PCR; TCRdb's table is partial and in-frame only. The data hold roughly 220,000 clones, with 50% to 80% observed a single time. Points on this clone: Its target is unknown.

General study results and limits: Sampling involved blood alone; tissue repertoires likely differ.

J is TRBJ2-3 and V is TRBV9; TRBD1 aligns across 7 bases. The TCR was taken from a man younger than 45 in good health. Sequenced: memory CD4+ T cells sorted from blood. Subset noted: CD45RA-negative fraction. CDR3 DNA sequence: TGTGCCAGCAGCGGGCACGGACAGGGCACAGATACGCAGTATTTT. Residues: CASSGHGQGTDTQYF.